This T cell receptor beta chain comes out of a study of identical twins. TCRdb itself ran the 5' RACE reads through MiXCR, one entry per CDR3 protein. This sample has some 440,000 distinct CDR3 sequences, with about 24% found just once. All donors were healthy Caucasians. CDR3 length: 15 residues. V dropped 6 bases and J dropped 1; count of bases not matched to a gene: 3. CDR1 and CDR2 (germline): SGHRS, YFSETQ. These data were also reused for a study on T cells expressing NK-cell markers. That work states: Of eight sequenced donors, seven were HCMV-seropositive and one HCMV-seronegative. HCMV specificity of the expanded NKG2C+ T cell clones stayed unclear.

The chain is built from TRBV5-1 and TRBJ2-3; 12 bases match TRBD2. This sequence was found in a woman in her late teens or twenties in good health. The source material was CD4+ T cells sorted from blood. The CDR3 protein is CASTLAGGGTDTQYF. CDR3 nucleotides: TGCGCCAGCACCCTAGCGGGAGGGGGCACAGATACGCAGTATTTT.